The 10 T cell receptor beta chains reported below all come from one sample, sequenced in a study of shared clonotypes between healthy human individuals. TCRdb keeps only in-frame clones here, not all; method: immunoSEQ multiplex PCR. Of roughly 1.4 million clones detected, 98% to 99% appear once; the ten largest clones hold approximately 0.4%. The sample comprised naive CD4+ T cells sorted from blood. The sample's subset: CD45RA+ positively selected. All receptors derive from a man aged 30 to 45 in good health.

The rearrangement links TRBV28 to TRBJ1-1, with D possibly being TRBD1 (5 bases). V dropped 3 bases and J dropped 4 bases, with 18 bases sitting between them. The CDR3 sequence is 16 residues long. CDR1 and CDR2 from the germline V gene are MDHEN and SYDVKM. The CDR3 DNA is TGTGCCAGCAGTTTTGCTCCCGGGACCCTGTCCACTGAAGCTTTCTTT. Amino acids: CASSFAPGTLSTEAFF.

Details on this clone: Additional DNA sequences in this sample encode the identical CDR3. This chain uses TRBV9 with TRBJ1-1, with TRBD1 identical over 7 bases. V was pared by 2 bases and J by 2 bases, with 3 bases of the junction left unmatched. Germline CDR1 reads SGDLS; CDR2 reads YYNGEE. This CDR3 contains 14 residues. This chain's CDR3 is CASSVTGLNTEAFF. CDR3 nucleotide sequence: TGTGCCAGCAGCGTGACAGGGCTTAACACTGAAGCTTTCTTT. Full variable domain (rest looked up from reference TRBV9 and TRBJ1-1): DSGVTQTPKHLITATGQRVTLRCSPRSGDLSVYWYQQSLDQGLQFLIQYYNGEERAKGNILERFSAQQFPDLHSELNLSSLELGDSALYFCASSVTGLNTEAFFGQGTRLTVV.

This sequence joins TRBV5-4 and TRBJ2-1; 10 bases are shared with TRBD2. The V gene end was trimmed by 4 bases and the J gene end by 4 bases; junction bases not matched to a gene: 5. CDR1 SGHNT and CDR2 YYREEE come from the germline V gene (reference sequence). The CDR3 extends over 15 amino acids. CDR3 sequence (DNA): TGTGCCAGCAGCACCTGGACTAGCGGATACAATGAGCAGTTCTTC. Translation gives CASSTWTSGYNEQFF.

The rearrangement links TRBV23-1 to TRBJ2-7, with TRBD2 as a possible D gene (5 bases). TRBV23-1 counts as an open reading frame of uncertain function. V was clipped by 8 bases and J by 2 bases, with 13 bases between them. The CDR3 spans 13 residues. CDR3 loop: CASGRGRAYEQYF. CDR3 sequence (DNA): TGCGCCAGCGGCCGTGGGCGGGCCTACGAGCAGTACTTC.

The J gene is TRBJ2-7, the V gene TRBV15; D gene uncertain. With 2 bases removed from V and 3 bases from J, the gap between germline ends came to 5 bases. The CDR3 is 12 residues long. Germline V gene data show CDR1 as LNHNV and CDR2 as YYDKDF (reference sequence). The CDR3 loop is CATSRSSYEQYF. DNA of the CDR3: TGTGCCACCAGCAGATCAAGCTACGAGCAGTACTTC.

For the CDR3, the DNA is TGTGCCAGCAGTGAGCCCAGGGAGGCTGGCTACACCTTC. Protein: CASSEPREAGYTF. The gene calls are TRBV2 and TRBJ1-2, with a tentative D call TRBD1 (5 bases). The V gene's germline CDR1 is SNHLY and CDR2 FYNNEI. V lost 3 bases and J 7 bases, leaving 12 bases between the germline ends. This CDR3 is built from 13 residues.

The chain has TRBV5-1 and TRBJ2-2; D gene unclear. The V end was cut by 0 bases, the J end by 2 bases, with 8 bases between. Germline assignment: CDR1 SGHRS and CDR2 YFSETQ. The CDR3 runs to 15 residues. This CDR3 is CASSLAGFNTGELFF. The CDR3 region has the DNA TGCGCCAGCAGCTTGGCTGGGTTCAACACCGGGGAGCTGTTTTTT.

The V gene is TRBV18, the J gene TRBJ2-5, with D tentatively TRBD1 (5 bases). The CDR3 spans 14 residues. V was clipped by 0 bases and J by 3 bases, with 8 bases between them. The germline CDR1 and CDR2 sequences are KGHSH and LQKENI. The CDR3 DNA sequence: TGTGCCAGCTCACCACCGGGCAGGGAAGAGACCCAGTACTTC. Encoded protein: CASSPPGREETQYF.

This clone was observed once. The chain recombines TRBV11-3 with TRBJ1-4, with D tentatively TRBD1 (6 bases). The CDR3 loop spans 17 amino acids. The germline CDR1 and CDR2 sequences are SGHNT and YENEEA. The ends were cut back, 3 bases at V and 0 bases at J, with 14 bases in the middle. The CDR3 reads CASSFRGTIATNEKLFF. CDR3 nucleotide sequence: TGTGCCAGCAGCTTCCGTGGGACAATTGCAACTAATGAAAAACTGTTTTTT.

The chain has TRBV7-7 and TRBJ2-5, with a tentative D call TRBD1 (5 bases). Deletions cut 2 bases from V and 4 bases from J, with 8 bases between. Germline CDR1 reads SSHAT; CDR2 reads FNYEAQ (reference sequence). The CDR3 is 13 amino acids. The CDR3 spells CASSLSRVETQYF. The CDR3 nucleotides read TGTGCCAGCAGCTTATCCAGGGTAGAGACCCAGTACTTC.